The rows below give T cell receptor beta chains drawn from one sample of a study of cytomegalovirus exposure and HLA in healthy donors. Profiled with immunoSEQ multiplex PCR; TCRdb holds only in-frame clones, not every one. The sample yields 80,000 to 95,000 clones, roughly four fifths seen once. Material for sequencing was PBMCs. The receptors stem from a woman aged 30 to 39 in good health and CMV-seronegative. Each CDR3 is given with its conserved first and last residue. Fields, in order: V gene, J gene, D gene, clone size, CDR3 DNA, CDR3 protein. D genes are given only for firm matches. Only part of the rows carry a size: once, few, many, or a class if the clone is expanded.

>TRBV9|TRBJ2-2|NA|NA
TGTGCCAGCAGCGACAGAACAGGGTCCGGGGAGCTGTTTTTT
CASSDRTGSGELFF
>TRBV6-5|TRBJ1-2|TRBD1|NA
TGTGCCAGCAGTTACTCGGGACAGGGGGCTTGGAATGGCTACACCTTC
CASSYSGQGAWNGYTF
>TRBV6-5|TRBJ2-3|TRBD2|NA
TGTGCCAGCAGTACAGCGGGAGGGCAGGCAGATACGCAGTATTTT
CASSTAGGQADTQYF
>TRBV4-1|TRBJ1-1|NA|few
TGCGCCAGCACTCTTTCCGCGGCGAACACTGAAGCTTTCTTT
CASTLSAANTEAFF
>TRBV10-3|TRBJ2-4|NA|NA
TGTGCCATCAGTGAGGGCAGTCAAAAAAACATTCAGTACTTC
CAISEGSQKNIQYF
>TRBV27|TRBJ2-7|TRBD1|NA
TGTGCCAGCAGTGGCCGGACAGGGGCTGTCTACGAGCAGTACTTC
CASSGRTGAVYEQYF
>TRBV18|TRBJ1-1|TRBD1|NA
TGTGCCAGCTCACTCGACAAGACAGGGGGTAACACTGAAGCTTTCTTT
CASSLDKTGGNTEAFF
>TRBV11-2|TRBJ1-2|NA|few
TGTGCCAGCAGCCCCCCGGGACTTGGTGCCAACTATGGCTACACCTTC
CASSPPGLGANYGYTF
>TRBV13|TRBJ2-4|TRBD2|NA
TGTGCCAGCAGAGGCGCTAGCGGGAGTAGTAGGGACAAAAACATTCAGTACTTC
CASRGASGSSRDKNIQYF
>TRBV7-7|TRBJ1-1|TRBD1|few
TGTGCTAGCAGCCGGGACGGACAGGCTGAAGCTTTCTTT
CASSRDGQAEAFF
>TRBV2|TRBJ2-1|TRBD2|NA
TGTGCCAGCAGTGTCCGTCTAGCGGGAGCCAATGAGCAGTTCTTC
CASSVRLAGANEQFF
>TRBV6-4|TRBJ2-1|TRBD1|NA
TGTGCCAGCAGCGGACAGGGTGGGAATGAGCAGTTCTTC
CASSGQGGNEQFF
>TRBV6-5|TRBJ2-5|NA|NA
TGTGCCAGCAGTTCCCGGGACAAATGGGCGCAGTACTTC
CASSSRDKWAQYF
>TRBV19|TRBJ1-3|TRBD1|NA
TGTGCCAGTAGTCTCCGACAGGGCACGGGTGGAAACACCATATATTTT
CASSLRQGTGGNTIYF
>TRBV19|TRBJ2-2|NA|NA
TGTGCCAGTAGTATACGCCAGGGGAGCCTTTCCACCGGGGAGCTGTTTTTT
CASSIRQGSLSTGELFF
>TRBV4-1|TRBJ2-4|NA|NA
TGCGCCAGCAGCCAAGAATGGAGTGCCCTAGCCAAAAACATTCAGTACTTC
CASSQEWSALAKNIQYF
>TRBV7-9|TRBJ2-7|NA|NA
TGTGCCAGCAGCTTAGTGCCGGGACAAATCCGGGGCGAGCAGTACTTC
CASSLVPGQIRGEQYF
>TRBV5-1|TRBJ1-1|NA|NA
TGCGCCAGCAGCATCAGGGGGAACACTGAAGCTTTCTTT
CASSIRGNTEAFF
>TRBV10-3|TRBJ2-1|NA|NA
TGTGCCATCAGTGGTTCCCCCGCGAATGAGCAGTTCTTC
CAISGSPANEQFF
>TRBV5-1|TRBJ1-5|NA|once
TGCGCCAGCAGCGAGACAGGATCCAATCAGCCCCAGCATTTT
CASSETGSNQPQHF
>TRBV19|TRBJ2-4|NA|NA
TGTGCCAGTAGTCCCGGGTCCTATGGGAAAAACATTCAGTACTTC
CASSPGSYGKNIQYF
>TRBV11-2|TRBJ2-3|NA|NA
TGTGCCAGCAGCTTAGAAGGCGGAAACACAGATACGCAGTATTTT
CASSLEGGNTDTQYF
>TRBV5-1|TRBJ2-1|TRBD2|NA
TGCGCCAGCAGCCCCGCGGCTAGCGGGAGTAGAGAGCAGTTCTTC
CASSPAASGSREQFF
>TRBV11-3|TRBJ2-1|TRBD1|NA
TGTGCCAGCAGCCCAGGACAGGGTTCCTACAATGAGCAGTTCTTC
CASSPGQGSYNEQFF
>TRBV5-1|TRBJ2-6|NA|NA
TGCGCCAGCAGCACTAATACAGGGATCTCTGGGGCCAACGTCCTGACTTTC
CASSTNTGISGANVLTF
>TRBV27|TRBJ2-3|NA|NA
TGTGCCAGCAGTTTGCAGGTTAGCACAGATACGCAGTATTTT
CASSLQVSTDTQYF
>TRBV10-3|TRBJ2-7|TRBD2|NA
TGTGCCACCGCGACTAGCGGGGTTTACGAGCAGTACTTC
CATATSGVYEQYF
>TRBV28|TRBJ1-2|TRBD1|NA
TGTGCCAGCAGTGGGACAGGGAATGGCTACACCTTC
CASSGTGNGYTF
>TRBV29-1|TRBJ2-5|TRBD1|NA
TGCAGCGTTGACAGGGGGAAGGGAGAGACCCAGTACTTC
CSVDRGKGETQYF
>TRBV11-2|TRBJ1-5|NA|NA
TGTGCCAGCAGCCCGGGGACAAACCAGCCCCAGCATTTT
CASSPGTNQPQHF
>TRBV5-1|TRBJ2-5|TRBD1|NA
TGCGCCAGCAGCGGGGGTGGACAGGCCGCCTCGGTCCAGTACTTC
CASSGGGQAASVQYF
>TRBV4-1|TRBJ2-7|NA|NA
TGCGCCAGCAGCCAGGTAGCGGAGACCTACGAGCAGTACTTC
CASSQVAETYEQYF
>TRBV7-9|TRBJ1-4|NA|NA
TGTGCCAGCAGCTTAGGCCCGGGAGAAAAACTGTTTTTT
CASSLGPGEKLFF
>TRBV14|TRBJ2-2|NA|NA
TGTGCCAGCAGCCAAGGGATCGGAGCGGGGACACCCAACACCGGGGAGCTGTTTTTT
CASSQGIGAGTPNTGELFF
>TRBV7-9|TRBJ2-1|TRBD2|NA
TGTTCCAGCAGCCAAGTGGGACTAGCGGGAGCCCCCTCCTACAATGAGCAGTTCTTC
CSSSQVGLAGAPSYNEQFF
>TRBV5-1|TRBJ2-7|TRBD2|NA
TGCGCCAGCAGCTTTCTGGGGGATCGGGGGGGCCTCCACGAGCAGTACTTC
CASSFLGDRGGLHEQYF
>TRBV18|TRBJ2-4|NA|NA
TGTGCCAGCTCACCACTTGAGGGTTCGGGCATTCAGTACTTC
CASSPLEGSGIQYF
>TRBV27|TRBJ2-7|TRBD2|NA
TGTGCCAGCAGTTTTTGGACTAGCGGGGGACCCTACGAGCAGTACTTC
CASSFWTSGGPYEQYF
>TRBV7-9|TRBJ2-1|TRBD2|NA
TGTGCCAGCAGCGCGACTAGCGGGTTCTACAATGAGCAGTTCTTC
CASSATSGFYNEQFF
>TRBV5-1|TRBJ1-4|NA|NA
TGCGCCAGCAGCTCCCGGGGAGGAACTAATGAAAAACTGTTTTTT
CASSSRGGTNEKLFF
>TRBV6-5|TRBJ2-7|TRBD1|NA
TGTGCCAGCAGTCGGAGCCGGGACAGGGGATACGAGCAGTACTTC
CASSRSRDRGYEQYF
>TRBV10-3|TRBJ1-1|NA|NA
TGTGCCATCAGTGAGGATCGAGCAGGTGGCACTGAAGCTTTCTTT
CAISEDRAGGTEAFF
>TRBV9|TRBJ2-7|NA|NA
TGTGCCAGCAGCGTAGGCGGGACCTCCATCGAGCAGTACTTC
CASSVGGTSIEQYF
>TRBV18|TRBJ2-2|NA|NA
TGTGCCAGCTCACCATCGGACTCACGGGAGCTGTTTTTT
CASSPSDSRELFF
>TRBV15|TRBJ2-1|TRBD1|NA
TGTGCCACCAGCAGAGACGGGCAGGGGGCTCGTGAGCAGTTCTTC
CATSRDGQGAREQFF
>TRBV11-2|TRBJ2-1|TRBD1|once
TGTGCCAGCAGCTCTGGGACAGGCTCCTACAATGAGCAGTTCTTC
CASSSGTGSYNEQFF
>TRBV7-2|TRBJ2-7|NA|once
TGTGCCAGCAGCTTAGAAGCAGGGCGGTACGAGCAGTACTTC
CASSLEAGRYEQYF
>TRBV15|TRBJ1-1|TRBD1|NA
TGTGCCACCAGCAGAGCCCGAGCGACAGGGTTCACTGAAGCTTTCTTT
CATSRARATGFTEAFF
>TRBV10-3|TRBJ2-7|TRBD2|NA
TGTGCCAGCGCCGGGACTAGCCGTCCCTACGAGCAGTACTTC
CASAGTSRPYEQYF
>TRBV29-1|TRBJ1-1|TRBD1|NA
TGCAGCGTGGGACCGATTGGACAGGGGGGCACTGAAGCTTTCTTT
CSVGPIGQGGTEAFF
>TRBV9|TRBJ2-3|NA|NA
TGTGCCAGCAGCGTAGATCTGGCGGTGCAGGGGACGCAGTATTTT
CASSVDLAVQGTQYF
>TRBV29-1|TRBJ1-2|NA|NA
TGCAGCGGGGTTTACAGCCACTATGGCTACACCTTC
CSGVYSHYGYTF
>TRBV6-4|TRBJ1-1|NA|NA
TGTGCCAGCAGCCGAGGGGGATGGGACACTGAAGCTTTCTTT
CASSRGGWDTEAFF
>TRBV28|TRBJ2-2|TRBD1|NA
TGTGCCAGCAGTTTGAGGACAGGGATAACCGGGGAGCTGTTTTTT
CASSLRTGITGELFF